The 22 T cell receptor beta chains below all came from one sample that was sequenced in a study of control samples from healthy donors and cancer patients (dated by TCRdb to 2018 to 2021). Preparation of the library involved the immunoSEQ multiplex PCR assay. Entries here come from immuneACCESS through TCRdb and include only in-frame sequences with V and J called. Some clones fail to appear in such tables; in the studies checked, an unresolved V gene covers under half of the shortfall, and the cause of the remainder is unknown. The sample table shows about 130,000 clones, and roughly 94% are seen once. The ten largest clones add up to 11% to 15% of the sample. Sequenced sample: PBMCs. These receptors all stem from a man between 60 and 70 years old with colorectal cancer.

The rearrangement joins TRBV29-1 to TRBJ2-1; D assignment may be TRBD1 or TRBD2 (5 bases each). Germline V gene sequence: CDR1 SQVTM, CDR2 ANQGSEA. The CDR3 extends over 15 amino acids. V lost 1 base, J lost 3 bases, and 13 bases lay in between. The CDR3: CSVEGGRENYNEQFF. For the CDR3, the DNA is TGCAGCGTTGAAGGGGGACGAGAGAACTACAATGAGCAGTTCTTC.

The V call is TRBV5-4, the J call TRBJ1-2; TRBD1 agrees at 7 bases. The CDR3 consists of 15 residues. Trimming at V came to 3 bases and at J to 4 bases, leaving 9 bases not matched to a gene. CDR1 SGHNT and CDR2 YYREEE come from the germline V gene (reference sequence). CDR3 DNA: TGTGCCAGCAGCTCTAGACAGGGTTTGGCCTATGGCTACACCTTC. This sequence encodes CASSSRQGLAYGYTF.

V gene TRBV11-3 combines with J gene TRBJ2-5; D assignment may be TRBD1 or TRBD2 (6 bases each). Trimming took 6 bases from V and 5 from J, leaving 16 bases between them. Germline loops: CDR1 SGHNT, CDR2 YENEEA. There are 14 residues in the CDR3. The CDR3, as DNA: TGTGCCAGCAGAGGGGTGGGGGGCTCGGAGACCCAGTACTTC. Translation: CASRGVGGSETQYF.

This clone was detected only a few times. CDR3 sequence: CASSLSGVNGELFF. In nucleotides, the CDR3 is TGTGCCAGCAGTTTGTCAGGGGTAAACGGGGAGCTGTTTTTT. The rearrangement joins TRBV27 to TRBJ2-2, with D maybe TRBD1 (6 bases). In germline, CDR1 is MNHEY, CDR2 SMNVEV (reference sequence). The CDR3 is made up of 14 amino acids. V lost 3 bases, J lost 7 bases, and 12 bases lay in between.

The rearrangement links TRBV6-1 to TRBJ1-4, with 7 positions matching TRBD1. The length of the CDR3 is 15 residues. CDR1 is MNHNS and CDR2 is SASEGT in the germline V gene. V shed 2 bases and J 8 bases; nucleotides not matched to a gene: 8. CDR3 region: CASSELDRVGEKLFF. The CDR3 DNA reads TGTGCCAGCAGTGAACTAGACAGGGTGGGAGAAAAACTGTTTTTT.

In nucleotides, the CDR3 is TGCAGCGTTGAAGTTCTAGCGGGGGGGCTGGGTGAGCAGTTCTTC. This gives the protein CSVEVLAGGLGEQFF. This chain links TRBV29-1 with TRBJ2-1, with 12 bases fitting TRBD2. Germline CDR1 reads SQVTM; CDR2 reads ANQGSEA. V trimming: 1 base; J trimming: 9 bases; junction bases outside the gene matches: 7. The CDR3 spans 15 residues.

This sequence joins TRBV28 and TRBJ1-1; D not resolved. There are 15 residues in the CDR3. CDR1 MDHEN and CDR2 SYDVKM come from the germline V gene. V was shortened by 3 bases and J by 0 bases, with 11 bases between the two germline ends. The CDR3 nucleotides read TGTGCCAGCAGTTTTTTAAACCAAATGAACACTGAAGCTTTCTTT. It specifies CASSFLNQMNTEAFF. Drawing the rest from reference TRBV28 and TRBJ1-1, the complete variable domain is DVKVTQSSRYLVKRTGEKVFLECVQDMDHENMFWYRQDPGLGLRLIYFSYDVKMKEKGDIPEGYSVSREKKERFSLILESASTNQTSMYLCASSFLNQMNTEAFFGQGTRLTVV.

This chain links TRBV9 with TRBJ1-1; no firm D call. The ends were cut back, 3 bases at V and 0 bases at J, with 9 bases in the middle. There are 14 residues in the CDR3. The germline gives CDR1 SGDLS, CDR2 YYNGEE. CDR3 loop: CASSEGGVNTEAFF. CDR3 nucleotides: TGTGCCAGCAGCGAAGGCGGGGTGAACACTGAAGCTTTCTTT.

The genes are TRBV2 and TRBJ1-2; 8 bases align to TRBD1. CDR1 SNHLY and CDR2 FYNNEI come from the germline V gene. CDR3 length: 13 residues. The junction had 6 bases not matched to a gene; V was cut back by 10 bases and J by 2 bases. The CDR3 loop is CATTGQENYGYTF. The CDR3 DNA reads as TGTGCCACGACGGGACAGGAGAACTATGGCTACACCTTC.

J is TRBJ1-5 and V is TRBV28; 7 positions match TRBD1. The CDR3 extends over 15 amino acids. V gave up 10 bases and J gave up 7 bases; unmatched junction bases: 16. Germline-derived CDR1 and CDR2 are MDHEN and SYDVKM. CDR3 residues: CAINKPDRVGQPQHF. The CDR3 nucleotides are TGTGCCATCAATAAACCCGACAGGGTAGGACAGCCCCAGCATTTT.

J is TRBJ1-1 and V is TRBV7-2; 10 nucleotides agree with TRBD1. CDR1 is SGHTA, CDR2 FQGNSA, per germline. The CDR3 is 15 residues long. J gave up 0 bases and V 6 bases, and 4 bases lay outside the gene matches. CDR3 region: CASRQTGGLNTEAFF. For the CDR3, the DNA is TGTGCCAGCAGACAGACAGGGGGCCTGAACACTGAAGCTTTCTTT.

In its sample, this clone was seen once. The chain is built from TRBV28 and TRBJ1-5; D is uncertain. The CDR3 contains 14 residues. CDR1 MDHEN and CDR2 SYDVKM come from the germline V gene. V was trimmed by 11 bases and J by 2 bases, leaving 16 bases between them. The CDR3, as DNA: TGTGCCTGTCAAAGTGGAGGTGGCAATCAGCCCCAGCATTTT. Its protein product is CACQSGGGNQPQHF.

The rearrangement uses TRBV6-4 and TRBJ1-6, with 10 bases matching TRBD1. J was trimmed by 8 bases and V by 5 bases; bases with no gene match: 3. The CDR3 loop spans 14 amino acids. Germline CDR1 and CDR2: MRHNA and SNTAGT. This CDR3 is CASSPGQGYSPLHF. Here the CDR3 DNA reads TGTGCCAGCAGTCCGGGACAGGGGTATTCACCCCTCCACTTT.

CDR3 region: CASTGGLGNQPQHF. The CDR3 nucleotides are TGTGCCAGTACTGGGGGCCTGGGCAATCAGCCCCAGCATTTT. This chain links TRBV19 with TRBJ1-5; the D gene is possibly TRBD1 (6 bases). V lost 7 bases to trimming and J lost 2 bases, with 12 bases between them. The germline CDR1 and CDR2 sequences are LNHDA and SQIVND (reference sequence). The CDR3 has 14 residues.

Only one count was recorded for this clone. The gene calls are TRBV6-6 and TRBJ1-6, with D possibly TRBD1 on 5 matching bases. The V end lost 4 bases, the J end lost 7 bases, and 8 bases lay between the germline ends. In germline, CDR1 is MNHNY, CDR2 SVGAGI (reference sequence). The CDR3 runs 13 residues. The CDR3 here is CASSSSGNSPLHF. The CDR3 region has the DNA TGTGCCAGCAGTTCCTCAGGGAATTCACCCCTCCACTTT.

The rearrangement uses TRBV4-1 and TRBJ1-4, with D unresolved. CDR1 is MGHRA and CDR2 is YSYEKL in the germline V gene. Trimming pared 2 bases from V and 7 bases from J, leaving 11 bases between. This CDR3 is 14 amino acids long. The CDR3, as DNA: TGCGCCAGCAGCCAACCTGACATAATTGAAAAACTGTTTTTT. It is translated as CASSQPDIIEKLFF.

V and J are TRBV3-1 (or the pseudogene TRBV3-2) and TRBJ2-6; TRBD2 agrees at 7 bases. Germline loops: CDR1 LGHDT, CDR2 YNNKEL (reference sequence). The CDR3 sequence is 16 residues long. V lost 1 base, J lost 2 bases, and 2 bases stayed unmatched. This CDR3 is CASSQGEGPGANVLTF. CDR3 coding DNA: TGTGCCAGCAGCCAAGGGGAGGGCCCTGGGGCCAACGTCCTGACTTTC.

This chain connects TRBV7-9 to TRBJ1-3, with 8 bases that match TRBD1. CDR1 is SEHNR and CDR2 is FQNEAQ in the germline V gene (reference sequence). Trimming at V came to 5 bases and at J to 1 base, leaving 7 bases not matched to a gene. This CDR3 has 16 residues. Here the CDR3 DNA reads TGTGCCAGCAGCGAATTCAGGGGGCAATCTGGAAACACCATATATTTT. Translating it yields CASSEFRGQSGNTIYF. Together with reference TRBV7-9 and TRBJ1-3, the CDR3 gives the full variable domain: DTGVSQNPRHKITKRGQNVTFRCDPISEHNRLYWYRQTLGQGPEFLTYFQNEAQLEKSRLLSDRFSAERPKGSFSTLEIQRTEQGDSAMYLCASSEFRGQSGNTIYFGEGSWLTVV.

The chain has TRBV19 and TRBJ2-7; 7 bases line up with TRBD1. Germline trimming cut 5 bases from V and 4 bases from J; bases unmatched to any gene: 8. This CDR3 comprises 14 residues. Germline lookup yields CDR1 LNHDA and CDR2 SQIVND (reference sequence). This chain's CDR3 is CASSLRDSEYEQYF. DNA of the CDR3: TGTGCCAGTAGTCTTCGGGACAGTGAGTACGAGCAGTACTTC.

V gene TRBV12-3 or TRBV12-4 combines with J gene TRBJ1-1; D gene uncertain. The CDR3 loop spans 12 amino acids. V lost 3 bases, J lost 5 bases, and 7 bases lay in between. CDR3 coding DNA: TGTGCCAGCAGTTTTTCCGGTACTGAAGCTTTCTTT. It specifies CASSFSGTEAFF.

This sequence joins TRBV28 and TRBJ1-2, with 10 nucleotides matching TRBD1. The ends lost 5 bases at V and 5 bases at J; junction bases unmatched: 17. This CDR3 is 18 amino acids long. Germline V CDR1 and CDR2: MDHEN, SYDVKM. CDR3 DNA: TGTGCCAGCAGTGATTCCGGGACAGGGGCCCCACGGGGGTATGGCTACACCTTC. This gives the protein CASSDSGTGAPRGYGYTF.

The J gene is TRBJ1-4, the V gene TRBV2, with D possibly TRBD1 on 5 matching bases. The ends were cut back, 7 bases at V and 6 bases at J, with 27 bases in the middle. Germline V gene lookup returns CDR1 SNHLY and CDR2 FYNNEI. This CDR3 has 18 amino acids. The CDR3 coding sequence is TGTGCCAGCACCCCCGTGCGGGGGACCTTAACGGATTATGAAAAACTGTTTTTT. This gives the protein CASTPVRGTLTDYEKLFF.